The 5 T cell receptor beta chains below all came from one sample that was sequenced in a study of blood T cells in healthy people across ages. PCR was performed a second time for about 6 to 12 cycles using a sample-barcoded 5' primer and a J-beta primer mix. TCRdb re-called the 5' RACE reads with MiXCR, one entry per CDR3 protein. The sample lists about 620,000 distinct CDR3 sequences; around a fifth were seen once. The sample comprised blood. These receptors were obtained from a man in his sixties or seventies in good health.

This clonotype was recorded at least ten times. This chain connects TRBV5-6 to TRBJ2-7; TRBD1 might be the D (5 bases). Trimming stripped 0 bases from V and 0 bases from J, with 7 bases between. Germline-derived CDR1 and CDR2 are SGHDT and YYEEEE. The CDR3 length is 14 residues. The CDR3 loop is CASSLVDSSYEQYF. Written as DNA, the CDR3 is TGTGCCAGCAGCTTGGTCGACAGCTCCTACGAGCAGTACTTC.

The chain employs TRBV6-5 and TRBJ1-5, with D tentatively TRBD1 (5 bases). From germline, CDR1 is MNHEY and CDR2 SVGAGI. The CDR3 runs 15 residues. V was clipped by 3 bases and J by 3 bases, with 12 bases between them. The CDR3 nucleotides read TGTGCCAGCAGTTATGGTTGGGGGAACAATCAGCCCCAGCATTTT. It codes for CASSYGWGNNQPQHF.

This chain uses TRBV9 with TRBJ2-1; 8 nucleotides match TRBD2. Losses at the gene ends were 0 bases for V and 15 bases for J; bases not matched to a gene: 11. The CDR3 is made up of 14 amino acids. Germline lookup yields CDR1 SGDLS and CDR2 YYNGEE. The DNA for the CDR3 is TGTGCCAGCAGCGTAGCTGATACCGGGACTAGTCTGTTCTTC. This codes for CASSVADTGTSLFF.

In this sample, this clonotype turned up a few times. This sequence joins TRBV7-3 and TRBJ2-7, with D perhaps matching TRBD1 (6 bases). The V end lost 5 bases, the J end lost 1 base, and 15 bases lay between the germline ends. Germline V gene sequence: CDR1 SGHTA, CDR2 FQGTGA. The length of the CDR3 is 15 residues. The CDR3 region is CASSDLGQRSYEQYF. The CDR3 nucleotides are TGTGCCAGCAGCGACCTTGGACAGCGGTCCTACGAGCAGTACTTC.

The rearrangement uses TRBV7-2 and TRBJ2-7; 8 nucleotides align to TRBD2. Germline loops: CDR1 SGHTA, CDR2 FQGNSA. V lost 5 bases, J lost 3 bases, and 12 bases stayed unmatched. This CDR3 spans 16 amino acids. The CDR3 loop reads CASSPDNGRANYEQYF. In DNA, the CDR3 is TGTGCCAGCAGCCCCGATAACGGGAGGGCGAACTACGAGCAGTACTTC.